Given below is one TCR beta chain in context. Under the authors' procedure: Filtering differed since immunoSEQ provided only junctions, with no quality scores. This table comes from immunoSEQ multiplex PCR, and its TCRdb copy is limited to in-frame clones, with some not included. D and trimming come from the DNA, and the V and J calls and clone size come from that table. The profile shows around 550,000 clones, approximately 95% of them singletons. The naive CD8 subset, CD45RO-negative cells positively selected for CCR7, excluded terminally differentiated effector memory CD45RA+ cells. Within Nashville, Tennessee resided all donors, each a Caucasian adult. The data originate from a study of shared clonotypes between healthy human individuals. Trimming took 4 bases from V and 0 from J, leaving 13 bases between them. Germline assignment: CDR1 SGDLS and CDR2 YYNGEE. CDR3 size: 16 residues.

The sequencing input was naive CD8+ T cells sorted from blood. The rearrangement uses TRBV9 and TRBJ2-2, with D possibly being TRBD1 (6 bases). The TCR was taken from a woman between 25 and 40 years old in good health. In DNA form, the CDR3 reads TGTGCCAGCAGCCCGCACAGGGCGCCGAACACCGGGGAGCTGTTTTTT. It yields the protein CASSPHRAPNTGELFF.